This T cell receptor beta chain was profiled in a study of brain T cells in children with intractable seizures. Sequenced by immunoSEQ multiplex PCR; TCRdb stores in-frame clones only, minus some. The sample has around 80,000 clones, around 91% seen once. CDR1 and CDR2 (germline): LGHDT, YNNKEL (reference sequence). There are 11 residues in the CDR3. V was cut by 1 base and J by 5 bases, with 0 bases left in between. The specimen comprised peripheral blood, sampled at surgery. The chain has TRBV3-1 (or the pseudogene TRBV3-2) and TRBJ1-3, with unresolved D. This clonotype was obtained from a girl aged 2-9 years with Rasmussen encephalitis and intractable seizures. DNA of the CDR3: TGTGCCAGCAGCCAAGGAAACACCATATATTTT. This encodes CASSQGNTIYF.